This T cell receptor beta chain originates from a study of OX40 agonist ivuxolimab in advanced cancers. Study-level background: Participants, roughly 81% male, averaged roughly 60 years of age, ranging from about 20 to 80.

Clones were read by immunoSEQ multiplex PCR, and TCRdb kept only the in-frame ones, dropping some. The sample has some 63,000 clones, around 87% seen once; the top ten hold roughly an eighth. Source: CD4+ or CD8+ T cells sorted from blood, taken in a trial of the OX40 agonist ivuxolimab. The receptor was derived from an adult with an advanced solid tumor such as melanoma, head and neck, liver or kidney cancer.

For the CDR3, the DNA is TGTGCCAGCAGCTCTAGCGGGGGTGTCACTGAAGCTTTCTTT. Its translation: CASSSSGGVTEAFF. The chain employs TRBV7-9 and TRBJ1-1, with a possible D match to TRBD1 (5 bases). The ends were cut back, 4 bases at V and 4 bases at J, with 13 bases in the middle. Germline CDR1 SEHNR, CDR2 FQNEAQ (reference sequence). This CDR3 has 14 amino acids.